Listed below are T cell receptor beta chains from one sample, sequenced in a study of T cell responses to AZD1222 COVID-19 vaccine. Some clones are missing from TCRdb's copy, which holds only in-frame ones; the method was immunoSEQ multiplex PCR. Of 85,000 to 100,000 clones detected, less than 90% appear once; the ten largest clones hold around 3.5%. Sample: peripheral blood, taken on day 0 of AZD1222 vaccination. All receptors come from an adult in good health. The CDR3 runs from the conserved cysteine through the conserved F or W. Fields, in order: clone size, V gene, J gene, D gene, CDR3 DNA, CDR3 protein. A D gene is named only where the DNA matches it firmly. Rows may omit the clone size; those that give it use once, few, many or a size class.

clone_size: .; v_call: TRBV6-5; j_call: TRBJ2-3; d_call: TRBD1; cdr3_nt: TGTGCCAGCATTAGGACAGGACATCCAGATACGCAGTATTTT; cdr3_aa: CASIRTGHPDTQYF
clone_size: .; v_call: TRBV7-2; j_call: TRBJ2-7; d_call: TRBD1; cdr3_nt: TGTGCCAGCAGCCCAGAGGGACAGCCCACCTACGAGCAGTACTTC; cdr3_aa: CASSPEGQPTYEQYF
clone_size: .; v_call: TRBV2; j_call: TRBJ1-3; d_call: TRBD1; cdr3_nt: TGTGCCAGCAGTCAAGGGGGTTTTGCGGACAGGGCTGGAAACACCATATATTTT; cdr3_aa: CASSQGGFADRAGNTIYF
clone_size: .; v_call: TRBV15; j_call: TRBJ1-5; d_call: TRBD1; cdr3_nt: TGTGCCACAAAAGGGGACAGGGGACGCGAGAGGACCAATCAGCCCCAGCATTTT; cdr3_aa: CATKGDRGRERTNQPQHF
clone_size: .; v_call: TRBV4-2; j_call: TRBJ1-1; d_call: .; cdr3_nt: TGTGCCAGCAGCCAAGATATGGAGAACACTGAAGCTTTCTTT; cdr3_aa: CASSQDMENTEAFF
clone_size: .; v_call: TRBV10-3; j_call: TRBJ2-1; d_call: .; cdr3_nt: TGTGCCATCAGTGTTCTTGAACCGGGACCCAGTCAGTTCTTC; cdr3_aa: CAISVLEPGPSQFF
clone_size: .; v_call: TRBV4-1; j_call: TRBJ2-5; d_call: .; cdr3_nt: TGCGCCAGCAGCCAGTGGGGGCGGCTCGGGGAGACCCAGTACTTC; cdr3_aa: CASSQWGRLGETQYF
clone_size: .; v_call: TRBV6-5; j_call: TRBJ1-6; d_call: .; cdr3_nt: TGTGCCCGAAGCTCCTATAATTCACCCCTCCACTTT; cdr3_aa: CARSSYNSPLHF
clone_size: .; v_call: TRBV19; j_call: TRBJ1-5; d_call: .; cdr3_nt: TGTGCCAGTAAAAAGAACAGGGAGGTGATGAATCAGCCCCAGCATTTT; cdr3_aa: CASKKNREVMNQPQHF
clone_size: .; v_call: TRBV28; j_call: TRBJ1-1; d_call: .; cdr3_nt: TGTGCCAGCAGTTCACAGGGTTTGGGTAACACTGAAGCTTTCTTT; cdr3_aa: CASSSQGLGNTEAFF
clone_size: .; v_call: TRBV29-1; j_call: TRBJ2-1; d_call: TRBD2; cdr3_nt: TGCAGCGTAAACGGGGGGGAAACCGCCGCCTACAATGAGCAGTTCTTC; cdr3_aa: CSVNGGETAAYNEQFF
clone_size: .; v_call: TRBV2; j_call: TRBJ1-1; d_call: .; cdr3_nt: TGTGCCAGCAGCGTCGGGGTGAACACTGAAGCTTTCTTT; cdr3_aa: CASSVGVNTEAFF
clone_size: .; v_call: TRBV5-6; j_call: TRBJ1-2; d_call: .; cdr3_nt: TGTGCCAGCAGCATGGGAACAGGGACTAACTATGGCTACACCTTC; cdr3_aa: CASSMGTGTNYGYTF
clone_size: .; v_call: TRBV24-1; j_call: TRBJ2-5; d_call: .; cdr3_nt: TGTGCCACCTCTTCCGGACAGTTAGAGACCCAGTACTTC; cdr3_aa: CATSSGQLETQYF
clone_size: .; v_call: TRBV7-9; j_call: TRBJ1-2; d_call: .; cdr3_nt: TGTGCCAGCAGCTTAGAGTCTGTCCCCCTGGGCTACACCTTC; cdr3_aa: CASSLESVPLGYTF
clone_size: .; v_call: TRBV5-6; j_call: TRBJ1-2; d_call: .; cdr3_nt: TGTGCCAGCAGATATGACAGATATGGCTACACCTTC; cdr3_aa: CASRYDRYGYTF
clone_size: once; v_call: TRBV6-4; j_call: TRBJ2-2; d_call: .; cdr3_nt: TGTGCCAGCAGTGACTCGAAACGCTACAGCAACACCGGGGAGCTGTTTTTT; cdr3_aa: CASSDSKRYSNTGELFF
clone_size: once; v_call: TRBV2; j_call: TRBJ1-5; d_call: .; cdr3_nt: TGTGCCAGCAGTGAATCAAGGTACCAGCCCCAGCATTTT; cdr3_aa: CASSESRYQPQHF
clone_size: .; v_call: TRBV19; j_call: TRBJ2-6; d_call: .; cdr3_nt: TGTGCCAGTAACGGCGCGGCGTCTTACTCTGGGGCCAACGTCCTGACTTTC; cdr3_aa: CASNGAASYSGANVLTF
clone_size: .; v_call: TRBV19; j_call: TRBJ1-2; d_call: .; cdr3_nt: TGTGCCAGTAGTCGATCGGGCGGGGATGGCTACACCTTC; cdr3_aa: CASSRSGGDGYTF
clone_size: .; v_call: TRBV10-3; j_call: TRBJ1-2; d_call: TRBD1; cdr3_nt: TGTGCCATCAGAGGGGAGGGACAGCGCGTCTATGGCTACACCTTC; cdr3_aa: CAIRGEGQRVYGYTF
clone_size: .; v_call: TRBV5-1; j_call: TRBJ2-7; d_call: TRBD2; cdr3_nt: TGCGCCAGCAGCTCGGGACTAGCGGGGGTAGGAACCTACGAGCAGTACTTC; cdr3_aa: CASSSGLAGVGTYEQYF
clone_size: .; v_call: TRBV29-1; j_call: TRBJ2-5; d_call: .; cdr3_nt: TGCATCCCCGGGGCGGGGCCAACGTGGACCCAGTACTTC; cdr3_aa: CIPGAGPTWTQYF
clone_size: once; v_call: TRBV5-4; j_call: TRBJ1-1; d_call: .; cdr3_nt: TGTGCCATCCAAACAGAGCCTCTCACTGAAGCTTTCTTT; cdr3_aa: CAIQTEPLTEAFF
clone_size: .; v_call: TRBV4-1; j_call: TRBJ1-1; d_call: .; cdr3_nt: TGCGCCAGTGGTGGGAACACTGAAGCTTTCTTT; cdr3_aa: CASGGNTEAFF
clone_size: .; v_call: TRBV7-2; j_call: TRBJ1-1; d_call: .; cdr3_nt: TGTGCCAGCAGCCCCCTCGCGGGGACTCTCGGCCCTGAAGCTTTCTTT; cdr3_aa: CASSPLAGTLGPEAFF
clone_size: few; v_call: TRBV10-1; j_call: TRBJ2-7; d_call: TRBD1; cdr3_nt: TGCGCCAGCAGTGAGCGACGACCGGGACAGGCGCACTACGAGCAGTACTTC; cdr3_aa: CASSERRPGQAHYEQYF
clone_size: .; v_call: TRBV15; j_call: TRBJ1-1; d_call: .; cdr3_nt: TGTGCCACCAGCAGCAGAGAGGGTAGAGACCCTGAAGCTTTCTTT; cdr3_aa: CATSSREGRDPEAFF
clone_size: .; v_call: TRBV5-1; j_call: TRBJ1-6; d_call: .; cdr3_nt: TGCGCCAGCAGGCGGGAAACAAATTCACCCCTCCACTTT; cdr3_aa: CASRRETNSPLHF
clone_size: .; v_call: TRBV12-3/TRBV12-4; j_call: TRBJ1-1; d_call: .; cdr3_nt: TGTGCCAGCAGTTTAGGCGTTAACACTGAAGCTTTCTTT; cdr3_aa: CASSLGVNTEAFF
clone_size: .; v_call: TRBV19; j_call: TRBJ1-2; d_call: .; cdr3_nt: TGTGCCAGGCTAGGGGGTACCGGCTACACCTTC; cdr3_aa: CARLGGTGYTF
clone_size: .; v_call: TRBV11-2; j_call: TRBJ1-5; d_call: .; cdr3_nt: TGTGCCAGCAGCTTAGGGGCCATCGGCAATCAGCCCCAGCATTTT; cdr3_aa: CASSLGAIGNQPQHF
clone_size: .; v_call: TRBV19; j_call: TRBJ2-7; d_call: .; cdr3_nt: TGTGCCAGTAGTATGGGACACACCTACGAGCAGTACTTC; cdr3_aa: CASSMGHTYEQYF
clone_size: .; v_call: TRBV6-5; j_call: TRBJ1-2; d_call: .; cdr3_nt: TGTGCCAGCAGTTCAGGGAACTATGGCTACACCTTC; cdr3_aa: CASSSGNYGYTF
clone_size: few; v_call: TRBV5-1; j_call: TRBJ1-1; d_call: .; cdr3_nt: TGCGCCAGCAGCTCCGGGACACCGAACACTGAAGCTTTCTTT; cdr3_aa: CASSSGTPNTEAFF
clone_size: once; v_call: TRBV7-2; j_call: TRBJ2-3; d_call: .; cdr3_nt: TGTGCCAGCAGCTTAGGACCCCTCTATACGCAGTATTTT; cdr3_aa: CASSLGPLYTQYF
clone_size: .; v_call: TRBV5-1; j_call: TRBJ1-1; d_call: .; cdr3_nt: TGCGCCAGCAGCTTGTCGAGGATGAACACTGAAGCTTTCTTT; cdr3_aa: CASSLSRMNTEAFF
clone_size: .; v_call: TRBV6-6; j_call: TRBJ1-2; d_call: .; cdr3_nt: TGTGCCAGCAGTTACGTAGCTGGACAGATGAACTATGGCTACACCTTC; cdr3_aa: CASSYVAGQMNYGYTF
clone_size: few; v_call: TRBV5-1; j_call: TRBJ1-1; d_call: .; cdr3_nt: TGCGCCAGCAGCTGGGCCACCATCGGGAACACTGAAGCTTTCTTT; cdr3_aa: CASSWATIGNTEAFF
clone_size: .; v_call: TRBV6-5; j_call: TRBJ2-7; d_call: .; cdr3_nt: TGTGCCAGCAGTTACTCTCTCTACTACGAGCAGTACTTC; cdr3_aa: CASSYSLYYEQYF
clone_size: .; v_call: TRBV9; j_call: TRBJ1-4; d_call: .; cdr3_nt: TGTGCCAGCAGCGTAGGTGGGGATCTCGAAAAACTGTTTTTT; cdr3_aa: CASSVGGDLEKLFF
clone_size: once; v_call: TRBV2; j_call: TRBJ1-5; d_call: .; cdr3_nt: TGTGCCAGCAGTGACAGGAATCAGCCCCAGCATTTT; cdr3_aa: CASSDRNQPQHF
clone_size: .; v_call: TRBV7-2; j_call: TRBJ2-1; d_call: .; cdr3_nt: TGTGCCAGCAGCCCGACACAGGGTTTTACAAATGAGCAGTTCTTC; cdr3_aa: CASSPTQGFTNEQFF
clone_size: .; v_call: TRBV3-1/TRBV3-2; j_call: TRBJ1-5; d_call: .; cdr3_nt: TGTGCCAGCAGCCAAGGCGGGGTTCAGCCCCAGCATTTT; cdr3_aa: CASSQGGVQPQHF
clone_size: few; v_call: TRBV27; j_call: TRBJ2-3; d_call: TRBD2; cdr3_nt: TGTGCCAGCAGTAAGCGGGGATTCACAGATACGCAGTATTTT; cdr3_aa: CASSKRGFTDTQYF
clone_size: .; v_call: TRBV6-2/TRBV6-3; j_call: TRBJ1-1; d_call: .; cdr3_nt: TGTGCCAGCAGCCTGGGACTGTACACTGAAGCTTTCTTT; cdr3_aa: CASSLGLYTEAFF
clone_size: .; v_call: TRBV7-2; j_call: TRBJ1-3; d_call: TRBD1; cdr3_nt: TGTGCCAGCACCCCCAGGGGGCTAACTGGAAACACCATATATTTT; cdr3_aa: CASTPRGLTGNTIYF
clone_size: .; v_call: TRBV30; j_call: TRBJ2-5; d_call: TRBD1; cdr3_nt: TGTGCCTGGAGTGTATTCCCCCTCGGACAGGCAGAGACCCAGTACTTC; cdr3_aa: CAWSVFPLGQAETQYF
clone_size: .; v_call: TRBV6-1; j_call: TRBJ2-4; d_call: TRBD2; cdr3_nt: TGTGCCAGCAGTGACGGTGGCGGGGGCATTCAGTACTTC; cdr3_aa: CASSDGGGGIQYF
clone_size: .; v_call: TRBV5-1; j_call: TRBJ1-1; d_call: .; cdr3_nt: TGCGCCAGCAGCTTGGATGGCAGAGGGAACACTGAAGCTTTCTTT; cdr3_aa: CASSLDGRGNTEAFF
clone_size: .; v_call: TRBV2; j_call: TRBJ1-1; d_call: .; cdr3_nt: TGTGCCAGCAGTAAAGGGAGGATGGACACTGAAGCTTTCTTT; cdr3_aa: CASSKGRMDTEAFF
clone_size: .; v_call: TRBV28; j_call: TRBJ1-1; d_call: .; cdr3_nt: TGTGCCAGCACATCGTTGGCGCCGGGGAACACTGAAGCTTTCTTT; cdr3_aa: CASTSLAPGNTEAFF
clone_size: .; v_call: TRBV30; j_call: TRBJ1-2; d_call: .; cdr3_nt: TGTGCCTGGAGTGGGGGGTTACACTATGGCTACACCTTC; cdr3_aa: CAWSGGLHYGYTF